This section outlines one TCR beta chain sequence together with its context. Its antigen is unidentified. This sample stems from a study of T-cell reconstitution after alpha-beta-depleted transplantation in children. General study points: Newly generated T cells supplied most T-cell counts and diversity one year post-transplant. There were some patients whose high TCRbeta diversity at day 60 came from surviving recipient T cells and thymic progenitors. Two months or so post-transplant, alpha-beta T cells reportedly derived from several hundred expanded graft clones.

This CDR3 has 14 residues. V was cut by 9 bases and J by 0 bases, with 14 bases left in between. Preparing the TCRbeta library involved the use of unique molecular identifiers. A single record per CDR3 protein comes from TCRdb applying MiXCR to the PCR reads. The sample lists approximately 270,000 distinct CDR3 sequences; around 25% were seen once. This TCR came from a female patient between 2 and 15 years old who had a stem cell transplant for congenital amegakaryocytic thrombocytopenia, so the T cells may come from the graft donor. This specimen was PBMCs, mostly from graft donor cells, taken 360 days after TCRalphabeta/CD19-depleted stem cell transplant. The chain recombines TRBV12-3 or TRBV12-4 with TRBJ1-1; TRBD1 is a possible D gene (6 bases). The CDR3 region is CASRQVLMNTEAFF. CDR3 coding DNA: TGTGCCAGTCGACAGGTGCTGATGAACACTGAAGCTTTCTTT.